A selection of T cell receptor beta chains follows, all from one sample in a study of type 1 and type 2 diabetes patients. TCRdb re-analysed the multiplex PCR reads in MiXCR, keeping a single row per CDR3 protein. This repertoire shows under 300,000 distinct CDR3 sequences, 45% to 60% found once; its top ten account for roughly 15%. Sequences were obtained from peripheral blood mononuclear cells (PBMCs). Receptors were obtained from a man aged 18 to 30 with type 2 diabetes. CDR3s leave out the opening cysteine and the closing phenylalanine or tryptophan. A clone size is listed for some rows: how often the clone was seen (once, few, many), or a class if it is expanded.

ASSIPSLTEAF	TRBV28	TRBJ1-1	few
AISYQVNTEAF	TRBV10-3	TRBJ1-1	many
ASRSTGISNQPQH	TRBV27	TRBJ1-5	NA
ASSLRDQGQEQF	TRBV7-3	TRBJ2-1	NA
ATSDSSNEQF	TRBV24-1	TRBJ2-1	few
AWRVAGNEQF	TRBV30	NA	NA
ASSPRDLNTEAF	TRBV3-1	TRBJ1-1	few
SAGLAGTGELF	TRBV29-1	TRBJ2-2	NA
ASRGALAGPQF	TRBV10-1	TRBJ2-1	few
SARWGSYGQY	TRBV20-1	TRBJ2-7	NA
ASSFNQVEQF	TRBV7-2	TRBJ2-1	few
AISEGRGTYEQY	TRBV10-3	TRBJ2-7	NA
ASGFGGGADTEAF	TRBV12-5	TRBJ1-1	NA
ATNRNRGQTEAF	TRBV15	TRBJ1-1	NA
SVSSGRSGEQF	TRBV29-1	TRBJ2-1	NA
ASSIRQYNEQF	TRBV19	TRBJ2-1	few
ATSRRRAGGPYNEQL	TRBV15	TRBJ2-1	NA
ASSLGRRTGELS	TRBV7-2	TRBJ2-2	NA
ASSQDYGAREQF	TRBV7-9	TRBJ2-1	NA
ASSIGSSANYGYT	TRBV19	TRBJ1-2	NA
ADQGEGIETQY	TRBV7-2	TRBJ2-5	NA
ASGLGWGFTEAF	TRBV12-5	TRBJ1-1	NA
ATSREGAGRTGELF	TRBV15	TRBJ2-2	many
ASSRDRAQETQY	TRBV2	NA	NA
AKQGRGTGANVLT	TRBV30	TRBJ2-6	NA
ASSDQGMYAGYT	TRBV2	TRBJ1-2	many
SARPGQGFNQPQH	TRBV20-1	TRBJ1-5	once
ASRPGGSPLH	TRBV6-2/TRBV6-3	TRBJ1-6	NA
ATSDRDLGKDTQY	TRBV24-1	TRBJ2-3	NA
ASSLKGYEQY	TRBV5-1	TRBJ2-7	few
ASSSALTNEKLF	TRBV19	TRBJ1-4	NA
ASSPLPRDGTGYT	TRBV7-6	TRBJ1-2	NA